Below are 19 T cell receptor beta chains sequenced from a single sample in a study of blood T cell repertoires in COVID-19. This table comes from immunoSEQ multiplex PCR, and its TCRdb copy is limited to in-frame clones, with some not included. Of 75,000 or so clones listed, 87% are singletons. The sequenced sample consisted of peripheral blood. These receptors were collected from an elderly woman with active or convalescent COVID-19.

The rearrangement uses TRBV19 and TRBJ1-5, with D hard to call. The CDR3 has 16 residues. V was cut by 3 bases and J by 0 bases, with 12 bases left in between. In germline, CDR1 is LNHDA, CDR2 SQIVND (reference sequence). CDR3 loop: CASSMRTMNSNQPQHF. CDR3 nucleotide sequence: TGTGCCAGTAGTATGCGGACTATGAATAGCAATCAGCCCCAGCATTTT.

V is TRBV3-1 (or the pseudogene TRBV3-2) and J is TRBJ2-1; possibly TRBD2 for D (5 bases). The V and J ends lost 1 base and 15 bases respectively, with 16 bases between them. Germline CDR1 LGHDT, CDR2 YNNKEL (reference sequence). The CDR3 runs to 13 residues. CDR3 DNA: TGTGCCAGCAGCCAAGGAAATAGGCTAGCCCCGTTCTTC. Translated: CASSQGNRLAPFF.

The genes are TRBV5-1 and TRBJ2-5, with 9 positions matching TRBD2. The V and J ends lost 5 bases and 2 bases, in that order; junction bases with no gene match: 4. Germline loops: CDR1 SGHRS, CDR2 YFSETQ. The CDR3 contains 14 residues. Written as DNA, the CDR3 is TGCGCCAGCAGACACACTAGCGGGCAAGAGACCCAGTACTTC. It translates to CASRHTSGQETQYF.

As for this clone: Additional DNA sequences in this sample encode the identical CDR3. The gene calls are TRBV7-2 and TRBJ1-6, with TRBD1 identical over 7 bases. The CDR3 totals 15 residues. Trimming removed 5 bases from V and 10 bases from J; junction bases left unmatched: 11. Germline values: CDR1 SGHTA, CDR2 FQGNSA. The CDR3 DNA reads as TGTGCCAGCAGCGTGAGACAGGGAGCAAAGTCACCCCTCCACTTT. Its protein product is CASSVRQGAKSPLHF.

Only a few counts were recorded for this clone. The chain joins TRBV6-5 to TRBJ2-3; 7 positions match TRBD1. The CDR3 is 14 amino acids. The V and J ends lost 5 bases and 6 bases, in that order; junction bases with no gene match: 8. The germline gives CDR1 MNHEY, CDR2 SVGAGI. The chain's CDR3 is CASSRNSQGDTQYF. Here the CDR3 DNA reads TGTGCCAGCAGTAGAAATTCACAGGGGGATACGCAGTATTTT.

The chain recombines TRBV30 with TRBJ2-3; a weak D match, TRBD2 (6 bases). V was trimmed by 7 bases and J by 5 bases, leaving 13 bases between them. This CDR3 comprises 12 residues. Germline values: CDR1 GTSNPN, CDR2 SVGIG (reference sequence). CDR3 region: CALIVGGDTQYF. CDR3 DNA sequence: TGTGCCTTAATAGTGGGAGGAGATACGCAGTATTTT.

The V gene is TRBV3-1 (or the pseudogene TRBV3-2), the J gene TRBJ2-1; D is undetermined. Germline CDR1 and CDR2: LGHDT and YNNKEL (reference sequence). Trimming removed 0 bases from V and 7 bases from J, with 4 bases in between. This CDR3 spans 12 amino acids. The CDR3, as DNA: TGTGCCAGCAGCCAAGAGGAGAATGAGCAGTTCTTC. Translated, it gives CASSQEENEQFF.

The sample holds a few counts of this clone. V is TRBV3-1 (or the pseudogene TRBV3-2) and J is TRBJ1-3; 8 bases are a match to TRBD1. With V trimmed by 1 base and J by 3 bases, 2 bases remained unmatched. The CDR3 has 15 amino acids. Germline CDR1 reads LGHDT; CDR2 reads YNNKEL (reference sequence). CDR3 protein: CASSQAGTGGNTIYF. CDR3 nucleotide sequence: TGTGCCAGCAGCCAAGCCGGGACAGGTGGAAACACCATATATTTT.

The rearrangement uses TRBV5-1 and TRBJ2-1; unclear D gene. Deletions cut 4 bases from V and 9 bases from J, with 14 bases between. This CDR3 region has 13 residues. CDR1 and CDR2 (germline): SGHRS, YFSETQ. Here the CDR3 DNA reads TGCGCCAGCAGCCGTAAAGACTCGGGTGAGCAGTTCTTC. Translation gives CASSRKDSGEQFF.

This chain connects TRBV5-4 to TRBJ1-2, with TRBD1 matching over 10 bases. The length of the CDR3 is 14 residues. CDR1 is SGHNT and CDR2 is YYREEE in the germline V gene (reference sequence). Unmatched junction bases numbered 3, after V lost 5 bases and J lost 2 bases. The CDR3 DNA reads TGTGCCAGCAGTAAGACAGGGGGCAACTATGGCTACACCTTC. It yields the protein CASSKTGGNYGYTF.

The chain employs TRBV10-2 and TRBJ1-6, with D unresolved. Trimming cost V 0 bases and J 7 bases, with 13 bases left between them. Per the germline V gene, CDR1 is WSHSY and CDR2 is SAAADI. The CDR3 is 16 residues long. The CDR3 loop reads CASSESGRIANSPLHF. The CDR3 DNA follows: TGCGCCAGCAGTGAGTCGGGGAGGATCGCGAATTCACCCCTCCACTTT.

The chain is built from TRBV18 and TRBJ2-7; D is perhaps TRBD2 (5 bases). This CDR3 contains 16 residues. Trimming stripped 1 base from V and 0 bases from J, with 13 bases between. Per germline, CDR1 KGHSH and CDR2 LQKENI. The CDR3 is CASSPRASGRSYEQYF. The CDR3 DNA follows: TGTGCCAGCTCACCACGGGCGAGCGGACGCTCCTACGAGCAGTACTTC.

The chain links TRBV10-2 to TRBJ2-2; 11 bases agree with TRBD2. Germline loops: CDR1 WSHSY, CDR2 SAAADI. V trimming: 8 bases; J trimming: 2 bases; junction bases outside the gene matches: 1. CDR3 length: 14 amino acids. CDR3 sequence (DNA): TGCGCCAGCGGGACTAGCGGAAACACCGGGGAGCTGTTTTTT. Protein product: CASGTSGNTGELFF.

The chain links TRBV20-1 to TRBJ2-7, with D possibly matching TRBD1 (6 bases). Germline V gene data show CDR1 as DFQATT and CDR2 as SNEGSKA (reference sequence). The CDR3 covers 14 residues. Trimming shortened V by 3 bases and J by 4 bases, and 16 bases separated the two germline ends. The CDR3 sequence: CSASRAGARYEQYF. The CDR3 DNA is TGCAGTGCTAGTAGGGCAGGGGCCCGTTACGAGCAGTACTTC.

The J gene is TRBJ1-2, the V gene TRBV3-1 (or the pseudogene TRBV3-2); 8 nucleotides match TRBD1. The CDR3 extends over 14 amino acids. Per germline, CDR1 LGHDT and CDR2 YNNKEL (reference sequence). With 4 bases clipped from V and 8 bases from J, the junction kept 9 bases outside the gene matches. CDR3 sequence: CASSLSGQGVGYTF. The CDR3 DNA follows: TGTGCCAGCAGCCTATCAGGACAGGGTGTCGGCTACACCTTC.

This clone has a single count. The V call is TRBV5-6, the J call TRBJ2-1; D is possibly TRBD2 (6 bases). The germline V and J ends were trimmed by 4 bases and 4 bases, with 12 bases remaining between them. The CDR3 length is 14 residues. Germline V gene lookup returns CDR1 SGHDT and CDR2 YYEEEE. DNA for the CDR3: TGTGCCAGCAGCGCACCGGGGGTATACAATGAGCAGTTCTTC. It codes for CASSAPGVYNEQFF.

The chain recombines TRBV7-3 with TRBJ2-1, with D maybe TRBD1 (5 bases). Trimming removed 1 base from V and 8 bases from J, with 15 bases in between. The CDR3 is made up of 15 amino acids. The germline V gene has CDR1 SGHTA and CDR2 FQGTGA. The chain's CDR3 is CASSLMGLVGDEQFF. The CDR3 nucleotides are TGTGCCAGCAGCTTAATGGGTCTGGTAGGGGATGAGCAGTTCTTC.

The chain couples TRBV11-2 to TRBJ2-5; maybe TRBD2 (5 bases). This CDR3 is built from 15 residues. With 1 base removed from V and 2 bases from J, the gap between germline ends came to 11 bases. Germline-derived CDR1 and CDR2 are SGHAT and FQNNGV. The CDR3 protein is CASSLGGYGQETQYF. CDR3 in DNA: TGTGCCAGCAGCTTAGGAGGGTATGGGCAAGAGACCCAGTACTTC.

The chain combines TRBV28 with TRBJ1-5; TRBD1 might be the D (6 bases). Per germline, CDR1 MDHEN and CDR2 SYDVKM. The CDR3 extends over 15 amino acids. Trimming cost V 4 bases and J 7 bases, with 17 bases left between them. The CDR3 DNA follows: TGTGCCAGCAGTTCTCGACAGGCCCCACGGCAGCCCCAGCATTTT. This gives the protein CASSSRQAPRQPQHF.